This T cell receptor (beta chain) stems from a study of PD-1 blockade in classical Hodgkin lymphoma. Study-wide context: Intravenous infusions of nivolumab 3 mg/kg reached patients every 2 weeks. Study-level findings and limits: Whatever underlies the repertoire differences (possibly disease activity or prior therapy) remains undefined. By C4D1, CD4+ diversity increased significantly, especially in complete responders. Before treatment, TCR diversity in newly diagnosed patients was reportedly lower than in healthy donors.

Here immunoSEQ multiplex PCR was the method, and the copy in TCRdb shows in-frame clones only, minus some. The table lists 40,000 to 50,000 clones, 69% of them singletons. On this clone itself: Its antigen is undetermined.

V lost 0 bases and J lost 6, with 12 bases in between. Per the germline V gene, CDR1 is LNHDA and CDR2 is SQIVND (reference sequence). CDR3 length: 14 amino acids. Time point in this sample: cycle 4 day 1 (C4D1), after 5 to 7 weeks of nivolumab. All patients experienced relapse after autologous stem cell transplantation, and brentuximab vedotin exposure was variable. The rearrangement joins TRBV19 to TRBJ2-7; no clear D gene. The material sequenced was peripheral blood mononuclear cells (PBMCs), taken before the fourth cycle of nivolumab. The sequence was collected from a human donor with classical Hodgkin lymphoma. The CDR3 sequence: CASSIDRDWAEQYF. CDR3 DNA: TGTGCCAGTAGTATAGATAGAGACTGGGCCGAGCAGTACTTC.